Presented here are 14 T cell receptor beta chains from one specimen sequenced in a study of T cells in Graves' hyperthyroidism and ophthalmopathy. The investigators amplified TCR beta CDR3 regions from RNA transcripts. The HTBI primer set was used in a first-round RT-PCR of the TCR CDR3. One entry per CDR3 protein results from TCRdb running MiXCR on the multiplex PCR reads. The table lists around 700,000 distinct CDR3 sequences, 15% to 20% of them singletons. Sequencing was carried out using blood. The receptors come from a woman between 45 and 65 years old with Graves' hyperthyroidism that later progressed to Graves' ophthalmopathy.

The rearrangement joins TRBV14 to TRBJ2-1; no reliable D call. The ends were cut back, 4 bases at V and 10 bases at J, with 11 bases in the middle. CDR1 SGHDN and CDR2 FVKESK come from the germline V gene. The CDR3 length is 12 residues. CDR3 sequence reads: CASSLGRREQFF. The CDR3 nucleotides are TGTGCCAGCAGCCTCGGACGTCGGGAGCAGTTCTTC.

The rearrangement joins TRBV6-5 to TRBJ1-3; D gene ambiguous. V was trimmed by 0 bases and J by 0 bases, leaving 9 bases between them. Germline values: CDR1 MNHEY, CDR2 SVGAGI. The CDR3 length is 16 residues. CDR3 DNA: TGTGCCAGCAGTTACTCGATGGACTACTCTGGAAACACCATATATTTT. Its translation is CASSYSMDYSGNTIYF.

The V call is TRBV20-1, the J call TRBJ1-1; 7 bases match TRBD1. Germline V gene sequence: CDR1 DFQATT, CDR2 SNEGSKA (reference sequence). The CDR3 runs to 12 residues. Trimming at V came to 3 bases and at J to 7 bases, leaving 5 bases not matched to a gene. CDR3 DNA sequence: TGCAGTGCTAGGGGACAGTCCCTTGAAGCTTTCTTT. Translation: CSARGQSLEAFF.

The CDR3 coding sequence is TGCGCCAGCAGCGGTCGTCAGGACCCGAATGAGCAGTTCTTC. As protein: CASSGRQDPNEQFF. The chain has TRBV5-1 and TRBJ2-1; D remains unclear. The CDR3 spans 14 residues. The germline V and J ends were trimmed by 4 bases and 7 bases, with 15 bases remaining between them. CDR1 is SGHRS and CDR2 is YFSETQ in the germline V gene.

The CDR3 DNA follows: TGTGCCAGCAGCGTAGCTGGTGGGACCAGAGATACGCAGTATTTT. Amino acids: CASSVAGGTRDTQYF. The gene calls are TRBV9 and TRBJ2-3; perhaps D is TRBD1 or TRBD2 (5 bases each). This CDR3 region has 15 residues. Trimming removed 0 bases at V and 5 bases at J, with 13 bases between. Germline V lookup: CDR1 SGDLS, CDR2 YYNGEE.

This rearrangement joins TRBV6-1 to TRBJ1-1; weak D call: TRBD1 (5 bases). Trimming left V 7 bases short and J 5 bases short, with 14 bases between. Germline CDR1 MNHNS, CDR2 SASEGT. The CDR3 is made up of 13 amino acids. For the CDR3, the DNA is TGTGCCAGCACCGAACTGGGGACGACTGAAGCTTTCTTT. This encodes CASTELGTTEAFF.

Comment on this clonotype: A much larger clone lies one base from this, so it may be a read error. This chain connects TRBV2 to TRBJ1-5; 7 nucleotides match TRBD1. This CDR3 region has 13 residues. The ends lost 8 bases at V and 6 bases at J; junction bases unmatched: 7. Germline lookup yields CDR1 SNHLY and CDR2 FYNNEI. The CDR3 region has the DNA TGTGCCAGCGGCCGACAGGGTGTTCAGCCCCAGCATTTT. This sequence encodes CASGRQGVQPQHF.

The gene calls are TRBV9 and TRBJ2-2; TRBD2 matches at 9 bases. CDR1 is SGDLS, CDR2 YYNGEE, per germline. The CDR3 is 16 residues long. V was clipped by 0 bases and J by 6 bases; unmatched bases: 6. As DNA, the CDR3 is TGTGCCAGCAGCGTAGATCGGGCGGGAGGGGCCGGGGAGCTGTTTTTT. Translating it yields CASSVDRAGGAGELFF.

The chain carries TRBV18 and TRBJ1-2; 10 bases map to TRBD1. The germline CDR1 and CDR2 sequences are KGHSH and LQKENI. The junction had 10 bases not matched to a gene; V was cut back by 5 bases and J by 7 bases. The CDR3 totals 15 residues. CDR3 in DNA: TGTGCCAGCTCAGAACCAGGGACAGGGGCGCGTGGCTACACCTTC. This sequence encodes CASSEPGTGARGYTF.

The rearrangement uses TRBV25-1 and TRBJ2-7, with D perhaps matching TRBD2 (6 bases). Germline CDR1 and CDR2: MGHDK and SYGVNS. The CDR3 loop spans 15 amino acids. Trimming removed 7 bases from V and 0 bases from J, with 16 bases in between. CDR3 amino acids: CASTPGTLSSYEQYF. The CDR3 region has the DNA TGTGCCAGCACTCCCGGGACTCTGAGCTCCTACGAGCAGTACTTC.

Details on this clonotype: One base away lies a much larger clone, so this may be a sequencing read error. V gene TRBV12-3 or TRBV12-4 combines with J gene TRBJ2-5; 7 nucleotides match TRBD2. With 8 bases clipped from V and 7 bases from J, the junction kept 10 bases outside the gene matches. The CDR3 loop spans 13 amino acids. CDR3 sequence (DNA): TGTGCCAGCGGCCGTGGACTAGAGGGGACCCAGTACTTC. As protein: CASGRGLEGTQYF.

V gene TRBV7-9 combines with J gene TRBJ2-1, with a tentative D call TRBD1 (5 bases). CDR3 length: 14 amino acids. Germline V gene sequence: CDR1 SEHNR, CDR2 FQNEAQ (reference sequence). With 3 bases removed from V and 9 bases from J, the gap between germline ends came to 15 bases. The CDR3 sequence is CASSFGQGRSEQFF. The CDR3 DNA follows: TGTGCCAGCAGCTTTGGGCAGGGTCGCAGTGAGCAGTTCTTC. The variable domain in full, with the rest retrieved from reference TRBV7-9 and TRBJ2-1, is DTGVSQNPRHKITKRGQNVTFRCDPISEHNRLYWYRQTLGQGPEFLTYFQNEAQLEKSRLLSDRFSAERPKGSFSTLEIQRTEQGDSAMYLCASSFGQGRSEQFFGPGTRLTVL.

This clonotype occurred many times. CDR3 nucleotide sequence: TGTGCCAGCAAGTCCAGGGGGAACACTGAAGCTTTCTTT. Translated, it gives CASKSRGNTEAFF. The rearrangement joins TRBV6-1 to TRBJ1-1, with TRBD1 as a possible D gene (6 bases). With 7 bases removed from V and 1 base from J, the gap between germline ends came to 10 bases. Germline V gene lookup returns CDR1 MNHNS and CDR2 SASEGT. This CDR3 is 13 amino acids long.

The table lists this clonotype with many counts. The V and J genes are TRBV20-1 and TRBJ2-3, with a weak D call TRBD1 (5 bases). V gave up 0 bases and J gave up 4 bases, with 17 bases separating them. Germline V CDR1 and CDR2: DFQATT, SNEGSKA (reference sequence). CDR3 length: 16 residues. CDR3 sequence: CSARDIPGLPPDTQYF. The DNA for the CDR3 is TGCAGTGCTAGAGATATCCCAGGGTTACCCCCAGATACGCAGTATTTT.